A selection of T cell receptor beta chains follows, all from one sample in a study of T cells in Graves' hyperthyroidism and ophthalmopathy. TCRdb re-analysed the multiplex PCR reads in MiXCR, keeping a single row per CDR3 protein. The sample has 300,000 to 400,000 distinct CDR3 sequences, roughly 15% seen once; the top ten hold about 20%. The sequenced sample was blood. Source of these receptors: a woman younger than 45 with Graves' ophthalmopathy. Both conserved end residues are part of each CDR3. The D gene is left open where the match is weak. Expanded clones are given a class, and other clones once, few, many or no size at all.

d_gene | j_gene | abundance | v_gene | len | CDR3aa | CDR3nt
- | TRBJ1-1 | many | TRBV27 | 13 | CASSFGGRTEAFF | TGTGCCAGCAGTTTCGGGGGGCGAACTGAAGCTTTCTTT
TRBD1 | TRBJ2-7 | many | TRBV6-1 | 15 | CASSVSGTGSYEQYF | TGTGCCAGCAGTGTATCCGGGACAGGTTCCTACGAGCAGTACTTC
- | TRBJ2-3 | many | TRBV7-8 | 12 | CASSLIPDTQYF | TGTGCCAGCAGCTTAATTCCCGATACGCAGTATTTT
- | TRBJ1-2 | many | TRBV15 | 18 | CATSRDRIGTGHNYGYTF | TGTGCCACCAGCAGAGATAGGATTGGAACGGGACATAACTATGGCTACACCTTC
- | TRBJ2-7 | many | TRBV20-1 | 12 | CSARVSTYEQYF | TGCAGTGCTAGAGTGAGTACCTACGAGCAGTACTTC
- | TRBJ1-1 | many | TRBV19 | 15 | CASSMRVLGDTEAFF | TGTGCCAGTAGTATGAGGGTCCTGGGGGACACTGAAGCTTTCTTT
TRBD2 | TRBJ2-1 | many | TRBV20-1 | 12 | CSARTSGTEQFF | TGCAGTGCTAGAACTAGCGGAACTGAGCAGTTCTTC
TRBD2 | TRBJ2-2 | - | TRBV3-1 | 17 | CASSRTSGVGITGELFF | TGTGCCAGCAGCAGGACTAGCGGGGTCGGGATCACCGGGGAGCTGTTTTTT
- | TRBJ1-4 | many | TRBV2 | 15 | CASSAWTATNEKLFF | TGTGCCAGCAGCGCTTGGACAGCAACTAATGAAAAACTGTTTTTT
- | TRBJ2-7 | many | TRBV20-1 | 16 | CSARGGAGRASYEQYF | TGCAGTGCTAGAGGAGGGGCGGGCAGGGCCTCCTACGAGCAGTACTTC
- | TRBJ1-1 | many | TRBV6-1 | 16 | CASSEAIGRMNTEAFF | TGTGCCAGCAGTGAAGCAATCGGCCGGATGAACACTGAAGCTTTCTTT
TRBD1 | TRBJ2-1 | - | TRBV5-1 | 14 | CASSGGDRGSEQFF | TGCGCCAGCAGCGGGGGGGACAGGGGGTCTGAGCAGTTCTTC
- | TRBJ1-2 | many | TRBV28 | 13 | CASRDADLRSYTF | TGTGCCAGCAGGGACGCTGACCTGCGAAGCTACACCTTC
TRBD1 | TRBJ1-5 | many | TRBV12-3/TRBV12-4 | 15 | CASRTSGQGKQPQHF | TGTGCCAGCAGGACCTCCGGACAGGGAAAACAGCCCCAGCATTTT
- | TRBJ2-4 | - | TRBV27 | 14 | CASSLQGVKNIRYF | TGTGCCAGCTCTTTACAGGGCGTCAAAAACATTCGGTACTTC
- | TRBJ1-4 | many | TRBV30 | 13 | CAWTQGDNEKLFF | TGTGCCTGGACACAGGGAGATAATGAAAAACTGTTTTTT
TRBD2 | TRBJ2-1 | many | TRBV11-2 | 16 | CASSSTSGGTYNEQFF | TGTGCCAGCAGTTCTACTAGCGGGGGGACCTACAATGAGCAGTTCTTC
TRBD1 | TRBJ1-6 | many | TRBV28 | 17 | CASSAFPGQGLYSPLHF | TGTGCCAGCAGTGCGTTCCCAGGACAGGGCTTGTATTCACCCCTCCACTTT
TRBD2 | TRBJ2-1 | - | TRBV24-1 | 16 | CATSDSGLAPYNEQFF | TGTGCCACCAGTGATTCAGGACTAGCACCCTACAATGAGCAGTTCTTC
TRBD1 | TRBJ1-1 | many | TRBV7-9 | 19 | CASNPYTPGTGSMNTEAFF | TGTGCCAGCAATCCGTACACCCCGGGGACAGGGAGCATGAACACTGAAGCTTTCTTT
TRBD2 | TRBJ2-1 | many | TRBV5-6 | 12 | CASSFGGIEQFF | TGTGCCAGCAGCTTCGGGGGGATTGAGCAGTTCTTC
- | TRBJ2-6 | many | TRBV24-1 | 16 | CATSDNRVSGANVLTF | TGTGCCACCAGTGATAACAGGGTTTCAGGGGCCAACGTCCTGACTTTC
- | TRBJ2-3 | - | TRBV7-2 | 15 | CASSSVVESTDTQYF | TGTGCCAGCAGCTCGGTCGTGGAAAGCACAGATACGCAGTATTTT
- | TRBJ2-3 | many | TRBV3-1 | 12 | CASGPVVGTQYF | TGTGCCAGCGGACCGGTTGTGGGTACGCAGTATTTT
TRBD1 | TRBJ2-1 | - | TRBV7-3 | 13 | CASSRQGGDEQFF | TGTGCCAGCAGCCGACAGGGGGGCGATGAGCAGTTCTTC
TRBD2 | TRBJ2-1 | many | TRBV20-1 | 16 | CSASRPGTSSYNEQFF | TGCAGTGCTTCCCGCCCAGGGACTAGCTCCTACAATGAGCAGTTCTTC
- | TRBJ1-5 | many | TRBV28 | 14 | CASSLSPDGQPQHF | TGTGCCAGCAGTCTGAGCCCCGATGGTCAGCCCCAGCATTTT
TRBD2 | TRBJ2-3 | many | TRBV7-9 | 13 | CASSLIGGDTQYF | TGTGCCAGCAGCTTAATCGGGGGGGATACGCAGTATTTT
- | TRBJ2-5 | many | TRBV3-1 | 17 | CASTTFDGETGEETQYF | TGTGCCAGTACCACTTTCGATGGTGAAACTGGTGAAGAGACCCAGTACTTC
- | TRBJ1-1 | many | TRBV6-5 | 14 | CASSYSSGTPEAFF | TGTGCCAGCAGTTACTCGTCAGGGACCCCTGAAGCTTTCTTT
TRBD1 | TRBJ1-6 | few | TRBV6-2/TRBV6-3 | 14 | CASIETGGNSPLHF | TGTGCCAGCATCGAGACAGGGGGAAATTCACCCCTCCACTTT
TRBD1 | TRBJ2-4 | - | TRBV6-5 | 14 | CASRQQGGRNIQYF | TGTGCCAGCAGACAACAGGGGGGACGAAACATTCAGTACTTC
TRBD2 | TRBJ2-1 | once | TRBV11-3 | 16 | CASSLAWTSDDNEQFF | TGTGCCAGCAGCTTAGCTTGGACTAGCGATGACAATGAGCAGTTCTTC
TRBD1 | TRBJ2-2 | many | TRBV20-1 | 17 | CSARPIRDRALSGELFF | TGCAGTGCTAGACCTATCCGGGACAGGGCTTTATCCGGGGAGCTGTTTTTT
- | TRBJ2-7 | many | TRBV4-1 | 15 | CASSQTPGGGYEQYF | TGCGCCAGCAGCCAAACCCCAGGAGGGGGCTACGAGCAGTACTTC
- | TRBJ1-6 | many | TRBV20-1 | 14 | CSASIYTGESPLHF | TGCAGTGCTAGTATCTATACCGGGGAATCACCCCTCCACTTT
- | TRBJ1-1 | few | TRBV4-2 | 19 | CASSPSPAGGTLMNTEAFF | TGTGCCAGCAGCCCTAGCCCCGCGGGCGGAACTTTAATGAACACTGAAGCTTTCTTT
TRBD1 | TRBJ2-1 | many | TRBV3-1 | 18 | CASSQDRLGQGRHNEQFF | TGTGCCAGCAGCCAAGACCGACTAGGACAGGGCAGGCACAATGAGCAGTTCTTC
- | TRBJ1-5 | many | TRBV11-2 | 17 | CASSLDRARSGNQPQHF | TGTGCCAGCAGCTTAGATCGGGCCCGAAGCGGCAATCAGCCCCAGCATTTT
- | TRBJ1-2 | few | TRBV19 | 12 | CASSPLNGGYTF | TGTGCCAGTAGTCCCCTCAACGGTGGCTACACCTTC
TRBD1 | TRBJ2-7 | many | TRBV28 | 15 | CASSTDRESPGEQYF | TGTGCCAGCAGTACGGACAGGGAATCTCCGGGTGAGCAGTACTTC
TRBD2 | TRBJ2-3 | many | TRBV20-1 | 16 | CSARAVGGGSTDTQYF | TGCAGTGCTAGGGCCGTTGGCGGGGGGAGCACAGATACGCAGTATTTT
- | TRBJ2-4 | many | TRBV20-1 | 15 | CSATGGRAKDLYQYF | TGCAGTGCTACCGGTGGCAGGGCTAAGGACCTATATCAGTACTTC
TRBD1 | TRBJ1-5 | - | TRBV12-5 | 19 | CASGFAGTGGSSGNQPQHF | TGTGCTAGTGGTTTCGCTGGGACAGGGGGAAGTTCGGGCAATCAGCCCCAGCATTTT
TRBD2 | TRBJ2-3 | many | TRBV2 | 17 | CASHRGGGGGRTDTQYF | TGTGCCAGCCATAGGGGTGGGGGCGGGGGGCGCACAGATACGCAGTATTTT
TRBD1 | TRBJ1-1 | many | TRBV7-2 | 14 | CASVRQGAGTEAFF | TGTGCCAGCGTGAGACAGGGGGCCGGCACTGAAGCTTTCTTT
TRBD1 | TRBJ2-3 | many | TRBV10-1 | 18 | CASSVGDRGGFDADTQYF | TGCGCCAGCAGTGTCGGGGACAGGGGGGGATTCGACGCAGATACGCAGTATTTT
TRBD2 | TRBJ2-2 | few | TRBV7-3 | 17 | CASSSGTSGRTTGELFF | TGTGCCAGCAGCTCCGGGACTAGCGGGAGGACGACCGGGGAGCTGTTTTTT
- | TRBJ2-5 | - | TRBV12-3/TRBV12-4 | 13 | CASSFESVGTQYF | TGTGCCAGCAGTTTTGAGTCGGTGGGGACCCAGTACTTC
TRBD1 | TRBJ1-1 | - | TRBV7-9 | 14 | CASSPEGARTEAFF | TGTGCCAGCAGCCCAGAGGGGGCGAGGACTGAAGCTTTCTTT
TRBD2 | TRBJ2-3 | many | TRBV27 | 17 | CASSLSGRGAYTDTQYF | TGTGCCAGCAGTTTATCGGGGCGGGGGGCCTACACAGATACGCAGTATTTT
TRBD1 | TRBJ1-1 | - | TRBV11-2 | 14 | CASSLDAGGPEAFF | TGTGCCAGCAGCTTAGATGCAGGGGGCCCTGAAGCTTTCTTT
- | TRBJ1-5 | - | TRBV19 | 17 | CASTMGVWWEPISPQHF | TGTGCCAGTACCATGGGGGTGTGGTGGGAACCCATCAGCCCCCAGCATTTT